This TCR beta chain was found in a study of blood T cell repertoires in COVID-19. Before being deemed recovered, Cohort 3 donors had two negative PCRs, clearance, or symptom resolution. CDR1 and CDR2 from the germline V gene are SGHRS and YFSETQ. The CDR3 is 15 amino acids. V lost 1 base and J lost 0; bases outside the gene matches: 3. Study processing details: Reference gene primers were amplified, and this amplification served to estimate nucleated cell counts. The assay was immunoSEQ multiplex PCR, and TCRdb's table has in-frame clones only and misses some. That table is the source of V, J and clone size, and D and trimming were worked out from the DNA. The top ten hold 2.2% of the sample, which has fewer than 400,000 clones, 80% to 90% seen once.

This sequence joins TRBV5-1 and TRBJ1-1; TRBD1 aligns across 7 bases. The sample taken for sequencing was PBMCs or T cells enriched from blood (not recorded which). This receptor was taken from a man younger than 40 who had recovered from COVID-19. The CDR3 here is CASSLSGGLNTEAFF. The CDR3 coding sequence is TGCGCCAGCAGCTTGTCAGGGGGGCTGAACACTGAAGCTTTCTTT. Drawing the rest from reference TRBV5-1 and TRBJ1-1, the complete variable domain is KAGVTQTPRYLIKTRGQQVTLSCSPISGHRSVSWYQQTPGQGLQFLFEYFSETQRNKGNFPGRFSGRQFSNSRSEMNVSTLELGDSALYLCASSLSGGLNTEAFFGQGTRLTVV.